The 25 T cell receptor beta chains below were found in one sample sequenced in a study of human T cells and chemical hapten exposure. Time point: pre-sensitization, week 0. Treatment described: therapeutic diphenylcyclopropenone sensitization with weekly scalp DPC. TCRdb ran MiXCR on the RACE reads and lists one entry per CDR3 protein. The sample yields approximately 400,000 distinct CDR3 sequences, 4.5% to 5.5% seen once. Sequencing was performed on whole blood, taken in connection with sensitization to the hapten diphenylcyclopropenone (DPC). Receptors were obtained from a woman aged 45-60 years with alopecia areata. Some clones in this sample may be carry-over from other donors' samples.

This clonotype was detected many times. CDR3 residues: CSVEGVVGNTEAFF. The DNA for the CDR3 is TGCAGCGTTGAAGGCGTGGTCGGGAACACTGAAGCTTTCTTT. This chain uses TRBV29-1 with TRBJ1-1, with D unclear. Trimming shortened V by 1 base and J by 1 base, and 10 bases separated the two germline ends. Germline CDR1 is SQVTM and CDR2 is ANQGSEA. CDR3 size: 14 residues.

The table lists this clonotype with many counts. The rearrangement joins TRBV4-1 to TRBJ1-2; D may be TRBD1 (6 bases). V lost 3 bases, J lost 0 bases, and 11 bases lay in between. CDR3 length: 15 residues. Per germline, CDR1 MGHRA and CDR2 YSYEKL. As DNA, the CDR3 is TGCGCCAGCAGCCATTTACAGGGAGCTAACTATGGCTACACCTTC. This codes for CASSHLQGANYGYTF.

The table lists this clonotype with many counts. The rearrangement uses TRBV12-3 or TRBV12-4 and TRBJ2-3; no definite D call. The CDR3 is 12 residues long. V gave up 6 bases and J gave up 2 bases, with 6 bases separating them. The CDR3 sequence: CASRQPTDTQYF. The DNA of the CDR3 is TGTGCCAGCAGGCAGCCCACAGATACGCAGTATTTT.

Ten or more counts support this clonotype. The V gene is TRBV12-3 or TRBV12-4, the J gene TRBJ2-1; 8 bases line up with TRBD2. V was pared by 10 bases and J by 7 bases, with 15 bases of the junction left unmatched. This CDR3 comprises 15 residues. DNA for the CDR3: TGTGCCACTCGATACGGGGGGCTAGCGGGTAATGAGCAGTTCTTC. It yields the protein CATRYGGLAGNEQFF.

This clonotype was seen only a few times. The chain uses TRBV25-1 and TRBJ2-5, with 10 nucleotides matching TRBD2. Germline loops: CDR1 MGHDK, CDR2 SYGVNS. The CDR3 consists of 17 residues. With V trimmed by 4 bases and J by 4 bases, 12 bases remained unmatched. CDR3 bases: TGTGCCAGCAGTGTAGCGGGAGGTAGGGTCCCTGGAGAGACCCAGTACTTC. Protein: CASSVAGGRVPGETQYF.

The table lists this clonotype with many counts. The J gene is TRBJ2-7, the V gene TRBV9; TRBD2 is a possible D gene (6 bases). V shed 2 bases and J shed 6 bases, with 18 bases lying between them. The germline CDR1 and CDR2 sequences are SGDLS and YYNGEE. CDR3 length equals 15 residues. CDR3 sequence: CASSVDLGGGREQYF. Written as DNA, the CDR3 is TGTGCCAGCAGCGTCGACTTGGGGGGTGGTCGCGAGCAGTACTTC.

This rearrangement joins TRBV18 to TRBJ1-2, with a weak D call TRBD1 (6 bases). CDR3 length: 14 amino acids. The V gene's germline CDR1 is KGHSH and CDR2 LQKENI. The V end was cut by 4 bases, the J end by 4 bases, with 13 bases between. The CDR3 loop reads CASSQQGRGYGYTF. CDR3 bases: TGTGCCAGCTCACAACAGGGTCGTGGCTATGGCTACACCTTC.

This clonotype was seen a handful of times. V is TRBV20-1 and J is TRBJ1-6; 7 bases fit TRBD1. With V trimmed by 6 bases and J by 10 bases, 9 bases remained unmatched. The germline gives CDR1 DFQATT, CDR2 SNEGSKA (reference sequence). The CDR3 contains 13 residues. The CDR3 region is CSAARQGESPLHF. The DNA of the CDR3 is TGCAGTGCAGCTCGACAGGGCGAATCACCCCTCCACTTT.

This clonotype was seen at least ten times. The chain couples TRBV4-3 to TRBJ2-1, with a tentative D call TRBD1 (6 bases). Germline V gene data show CDR1 as LGHNA and CDR2 as YSLEER. This CDR3 contains 12 residues. The V end was cut by 3 bases, the J end by 9 bases, with 9 bases between. The CDR3: CASSQTGAEQFF. Here the CDR3 DNA reads TGCGCCAGCAGCCAGACAGGTGCTGAGCAGTTCTTC.

This clonotype has at least ten counts. The rearrangement joins TRBV6-5 to TRBJ2-5; 9 bases map to TRBD2. V was pared by 4 bases and J by 7 bases, with 10 bases of the junction left unmatched. Germline lookup yields CDR1 MNHEY and CDR2 SVGAGI. This CDR3 has 15 residues. The CDR3 loop reads CASSLTPAGGGTQYF. In DNA form, the CDR3 reads TGTGCCAGCAGTTTAACCCCAGCGGGAGGAGGGACCCAGTACTTC.

The chain uses TRBV24-1 and TRBJ2-3; no definite D call. Trimming shortened V by 4 bases and J by 0 bases, and 7 bases separated the two germline ends. The CDR3 consists of 14 residues. CDR1 KGHDR and CDR2 SFDVKD come from the germline V gene. DNA of the CDR3: TGTGCCACCAGTGACGGATCTAGCACAGATACGCAGTATTTT. Translated: CATSDGSSTDTQYF.

This clonotype was recorded many times. The rearrangement links TRBV28 to TRBJ1-5; 7 nucleotides line up with TRBD1. V dropped 7 bases and J dropped 7; count of bases not matched to a gene: 7. The germline V gene has CDR1 MDHEN and CDR2 SYDVKM. This CDR3 region has 13 residues. This chain's CDR3 is CASTGQDGQPQHF. The CDR3 nucleotides are TGTGCCAGCACCGGACAGGATGGGCAGCCCCAGCATTTT.

The sample holds many counts of this clonotype. The CDR3 region is CSPLEKDTQYF. CDR3 DNA sequence: TGCAGCCCCCTAGAGAAGGATACGCAGTATTTT. The chain links TRBV29-1 to TRBJ2-3; D uncertain. Per the germline V gene, CDR1 is SQVTM and CDR2 is ANQGSEA. V was trimmed by 8 bases and J by 6 bases, leaving 12 bases between them. The CDR3 runs 11 residues.

This clonotype was detected many times. The chain employs TRBV6-5 and TRBJ2-3; 7 nucleotides align to TRBD2. Germline CDR1 reads MNHEY; CDR2 reads SVGAGI. The length of the CDR3 is 15 residues. J lost 4 bases, V lost 8 bases, and 12 bases had no gene match. CDR3 bases: TGTGCCAGCGCCCCACCGCGGGGGAGAGCAGATACGCAGTATTTT. Protein product: CASAPPRGRADTQYF.

The chain carries TRBV7-9 and TRBJ2-7; 7 bases are shared with TRBD1. The CDR3 length is 14 residues. CDR1 SEHNR and CDR2 FQNEAQ come from the germline V gene (reference sequence). The junction had 7 bases not matched to a gene; V was cut back by 4 bases and J by 4 bases. The CDR3 coding sequence is TGTGCCAGCAGCTCGGGACAGAATGTTTACGAGCAGTACTTC. Translating it yields CASSSGQNVYEQYF. The variable domain in full, completed from reference TRBV7-9 and TRBJ2-7, reads DTGVSQNPRHKITKRGQNVTFRCDPISEHNRLYWYRQTLGQGPEFLTYFQNEAQLEKSRLLSDRFSAERPKGSFSTLEIQRTEQGDSAMYLCASSSGQNVYEQYFGPGTRLTVT.

The rearrangement links TRBV19 to TRBJ1-5; tentatively, D is TRBD1 (6 bases). CDR3 length: 14 residues. Looked up from germline, CDR1 is LNHDA and CDR2 is SQIVND (reference sequence). The V and J ends lost 6 bases and 1 base respectively, with 10 bases between them. The CDR3 sequence is CASRDSVSNQPQHF. The CDR3 DNA sequence: TGTGCCAGTAGGGACAGCGTCAGCAATCAGCCCCAGCATTTT.

There are many counts of this clonotype. The chain couples TRBV28 to TRBJ2-3; the D gene is possibly TRBD2 (7 bases). Trimming shortened V by 10 bases and J by 2 bases, and 16 bases separated the two germline ends. This CDR3 has 14 residues. The germline V gene encodes CDR1 MDHEN and CDR2 SYDVKM. The CDR3 loop reads CATAWRGPTDTQYF. The CDR3 nucleotides read TGTGCCACCGCTTGGCGGGGGCCCACAGATACGCAGTATTTT. Looking up the rest from reference TRBV28 and TRBJ2-3 gives the full variable domain: DVKVTQSSRYLVKRTGEKVFLECVQDMDHENMFWYRQDPGLGLRLIYFSYDVKMKEKGDIPEGYSVSREKKERFSLILESASTNQTSMYLCATAWRGPTDTQYFGPGTRLTVL.

This clonotype showed up many times. The rearrangement joins TRBV12-3 or TRBV12-4 to TRBJ1-4, with D unresolved. The CDR3 sequence is 15 residues long. The V and J ends lost 3 bases and 8 bases respectively, with 16 bases between them. DNA of the CDR3: TGTGCCAGCAGTTTTGGGCGCTACGGAGGCGAAAAACTGTTTTTT. It translates to CASSFGRYGGEKLFF.

This clonotype was counted between two and nine times. The gene calls are TRBV6-2 or TRBV6-3 and TRBJ2-1, with D tentatively TRBD1 (6 bases). V lost 0 bases, J lost 2 bases, and 14 bases lay in between. From germline, CDR1 is MNHEY and CDR2 SVGEGT. This CDR3 spans 17 amino acids. The CDR3 coding sequence is TGTGCCAGCAGTTACTCGAGTTGGGGGCCGGCCTACAATGAGCAGTTCTTC. It yields the protein CASSYSSWGPAYNEQFF.

This clonotype was recorded at least ten times. The rearrangement links TRBV20-1 to TRBJ2-2, with a possible D match to TRBD2 (6 bases). V was trimmed by 5 bases and J by 5 bases, leaving 15 bases between them. Germline CDR1 DFQATT, CDR2 SNEGSKA (reference sequence). The CDR3 covers 14 residues. This CDR3 reads CSAGFRRGTGELFF. The DNA for the CDR3 is TGCAGTGCTGGTTTCCGGAGGGGAACCGGGGAGCTGTTTTTT.

This chain links TRBV6-5 with TRBJ1-1; D perhaps matches TRBD1 (5 bases). This CDR3 has 14 amino acids. Germline assignment: CDR1 MNHEY and CDR2 SVGAGI. The germline V and J ends were trimmed by 2 bases and 3 bases, with 10 bases remaining between them. The CDR3 nucleotides read TGTGCCAGCAGTTACGGGGACCCGGACACTGAAGCTTTCTTT. As protein: CASSYGDPDTEAFF.

The sample holds many counts of this clonotype. The genes are TRBV7-2 and TRBJ1-3, with unresolved D. Germline-derived CDR1 and CDR2 are SGHTA and FQGNSA. This CDR3 is built from 14 residues. Trimming took 6 bases from V and 7 from J, leaving 16 bases between them. Here the CDR3 reads CASSFDMSANTIYF. The CDR3 nucleotides are TGTGCCAGCAGTTTTGACATGAGCGCGAACACCATATATTTT.

This clonotype was counted only a few times. The chain links TRBV20-1 to TRBJ2-5, with D possibly matching TRBD1 (6 bases). Germline V CDR1 and CDR2: DFQATT, SNEGSKA (reference sequence). The CDR3 totals 13 residues. The V and J ends lost 6 bases and 5 bases respectively, with 16 bases between them. The CDR3 sequence: CSAARQVQETQYF. The CDR3 DNA is TGCAGTGCCGCTCGACAGGTCCAGGAGACCCAGTACTTC.

This clonotype was seen only a few times. The chain recombines TRBV10-3 with TRBJ1-1; 9 positions match TRBD1. The CDR3 is made up of 15 amino acids. V was pared by 5 bases and J by 1 base, with 5 bases of the junction left unmatched. Germline CDR1 is ENHRY and CDR2 is SYGVKD. The CDR3 loop is CAISPPGQGNTEAFF. The CDR3 nucleotides read TGTGCCATCAGTCCTCCGGGACAGGGGAACACTGAAGCTTTCTTT.

This clonotype was picked up a small number of times. The chain recombines TRBV12-3 or TRBV12-4 with TRBJ2-3; D remains ambiguous. V lost 5 bases and J 4 bases, leaving 16 bases between the germline ends. This CDR3 contains 15 residues. The CDR3 nucleotides are TGTGCCAGCAGTACCCACCCGCTTGGGGCAGATACGCAGTATTTT. The encoded protein is CASSTHPLGADTQYF.